Below are 17 T cell receptor beta chains sequenced from a single sample in a study of T cell changes during pregnancy in multiple sclerosis. TCRdb's copy holds only in-frame clones and misses some; the assay was immunoSEQ multiplex PCR. The table shows about 110,000 clones, with 80% to 95% occurring only once. The starting material was peripheral blood, obtained in the third trimester of pregnancy. All receptors derive from a female donor with multiple sclerosis, enrolled in a pregnancy study.

V is TRBV28 and J is TRBJ2-7, with TRBD2 matching over 8 bases. Germline assignment: CDR1 MDHEN and CDR2 SYDVKM. J was trimmed by 0 bases and V by 7 bases; bases with no gene match: 14. This CDR3 is built from 17 residues. The CDR3 bases are TGTGCCAGCACTTGGACTAGCCCCCAATTAAGCTCCTACGAGCAGTACTTC. Translation: CASTWTSPQLSSYEQYF.

This clone was counted a few times. The V gene is TRBV5-1, the J gene TRBJ1-1; possibly TRBD1 for D (6 bases). V lost 1 base and J lost 1, with 8 bases in between. The CDR3 covers 14 residues. Germline CDR1 SGHRS, CDR2 YFSETQ. CDR3 sequence (DNA): TGCGCCAGCAGCTTGTCAGGGGCGAACACTGAAGCTTTCTTT. Its translation: CASSLSGANTEAFF.

The chain recombines TRBV5-1 with TRBJ2-5; a weak D match, TRBD1 (6 bases). Trimming removed 6 bases at V and 6 bases at J, with 18 bases between. CDR1 and CDR2 (germline): SGHRS, YFSETQ. CDR3 length: 14 residues. The CDR3 region has the DNA TGCGCCAGCAACGATGGACAGTCGGGGCAGACCCAGTACTTC. It yields the protein CASNDGQSGQTQYF.

The chain couples TRBV6-5 to TRBJ2-6; TRBD1 might be the D (5 bases). CDR3 length equals 15 residues. The V and J ends lost 7 bases and 2 bases respectively, with 12 bases between them. The V gene's germline CDR1 is MNHEY and CDR2 SVGAGI. The CDR3 is CASIGRTPGANVLTF. CDR3 DNA: TGTGCCAGCATTGGTCGGACACCTGGGGCCAACGTCCTGACTTTC.

The gene calls are TRBV18 and TRBJ2-1, with 7 bases fitting TRBD1. J lost 4 bases, V lost 4 bases, and 7 bases had no gene match. CDR3 length: 15 amino acids. CDR1 is KGHSH and CDR2 is LQKENI in the germline V gene. CDR3 in DNA: TGTGCCAGCTCACAGGGACAGAATCAATACAATGAGCAGTTCTTC. This encodes CASSQGQNQYNEQFF.

The chain joins TRBV7-9 to TRBJ2-5; TRBD2 agrees at 7 bases. V shed 0 bases and J 5 bases; nucleotides not matched to a gene: 12. CDR3 length: 17 residues. Germline loops: CDR1 SEHNR, CDR2 FQNEAQ (reference sequence). CDR3 residues: CASSLATGAGPGETQYF. The CDR3, as DNA: TGTGCCAGCAGCTTAGCGACGGGAGCGGGGCCCGGGGAGACCCAGTACTTC.

This chain joins TRBV27 and TRBJ1-4, with D possibly being TRBD1 (5 bases). The CDR3 runs 17 residues. Trimming pared 0 bases from V and 10 bases from J, leaving 21 bases between. Germline CDR1 MNHEY, CDR2 SMNVEV (reference sequence). The CDR3 is CASSLSLGEVGVAKLFF. The CDR3 DNA sequence: TGTGCCAGCAGTTTATCACTGGGGGAGGTGGGCGTCGCAAAACTGTTTTTT.

The J gene is TRBJ2-1, the V gene TRBV4-2, with 9 bases that match TRBD2. This CDR3 is built from 15 residues. Germline loops: CDR1 LGHNA, CDR2 YNFKEQ. Trimming removed 1 base from V and 3 bases from J; junction bases left unmatched: 1. The CDR3 sequence is CASSQGTSDYNEQFF. CDR3 DNA sequence: TGTGCCAGCAGCCAAGGGACTAGCGACTACAATGAGCAGTTCTTC.

The V and J genes are TRBV6-5 and TRBJ1-1; maybe TRBD1 (5 bases). CDR1 and CDR2 (germline): MNHEY, SVGAGI. Trimming pared 6 bases from V and 2 bases from J, leaving 13 bases between. CDR3 length: 14 amino acids. The CDR3 DNA follows: TGTGCCAGCAGCCGGGACTCCAGAAACACTGAAGCTTTCTTT. Translated, it gives CASSRDSRNTEAFF.

The chain combines TRBV7-6 with TRBJ1-1; a possible D gene is TRBD1 (5 bases). The V gene's germline CDR1 is SGHVS and CDR2 FNYEAQ. Between the trimmed V and J ends, which lost 4 bases and 1 base, there was a span of 25 bases. The CDR3 runs 19 residues. The CDR3: CASSSLRSGLRGKNTEAFF. DNA for the CDR3: TGTGCCAGCAGCTCCCTACGGTCGGGATTACGGGGGAAGAACACTGAAGCTTTCTTT.

CDR3 DNA: TGTGCCAGCAGTTTGACACGATCCTACGAGCAGTACTTC. Translation gives CASSLTRSYEQYF. V usage is TRBV11-3 and J usage is TRBJ2-7; D gene unclear. Germline V gene sequence: CDR1 SGHNT, CDR2 YENEEA. Trimming pared 6 bases from V and 1 base from J, leaving 10 bases between. This CDR3 has 13 amino acids. The whole variable domain, remainder taken from reference TRBV11-3 and TRBJ2-7, is EAGVVQSPRYKIIEKKQPVAFWCNPISGHNTLYWYLQNLGQGPELLIRYENEEAVDDSQLPKDRFSAERLKGVDSTLKIQPAELGDSAVYLCASSLTRSYEQYFGPGTRLTVT.

The rearrangement uses TRBV4-1 and TRBJ2-1; 7 bases are a match to TRBD1. CDR3 length: 16 amino acids. Germline lookup yields CDR1 MGHRA and CDR2 YSYEKL. Losses at the gene ends were 4 bases for V and 5 bases for J; bases not matched to a gene: 11. The CDR3 is CASSPRTGIFNNEQFF. CDR3 DNA: TGCGCCAGCAGCCCCCGGACAGGTATTTTTAACAATGAGCAGTTCTTC.

This sequence joins TRBV19 and TRBJ1-2; D may be TRBD1 (6 bases). The germline V and J ends were trimmed by 7 bases and 3 bases, with 12 bases remaining between them. From germline, CDR1 is LNHDA and CDR2 SQIVND (reference sequence). This CDR3 spans 13 amino acids. CDR3 coding DNA: TGTGCCAGTAACTCCGGACAGTACTATGGCTACACCTTC. This codes for CASNSGQYYGYTF.

This rearrangement joins TRBV5-6 to TRBJ2-7, with TRBD1 matching 9 bases. The CDR3 consists of 15 residues. V lost 3 bases to trimming and J lost 2 bases; unmatched junction nucleotides: 6. The V gene's germline CDR1 is SGHDT and CDR2 YYEEEE. CDR3 protein: CASSSSGTGPYEQYF. The CDR3 bases are TGTGCCAGCAGCTCTTCCGGGACAGGGCCCTACGAGCAGTACTTC.

Here the CDR3 reads CASKRSNEKLFF. In DNA, the CDR3 is TGTGCCAGCAAACGGAGTAATGAAAAACTGTTTTTT. The chain is built from TRBV6-6 and TRBJ1-4; D gene unclear. Trimming pared 7 bases from V and 4 bases from J, leaving 7 bases between. The CDR3 has 12 residues. Germline loops: CDR1 MNHNY, CDR2 SVGAGI (reference sequence).

V usage is TRBV11-3 and J usage is TRBJ1-1; D unclear. Between the trimmed V and J ends, which lost 1 base and 0 bases, there was a span of 6 bases. The length of the CDR3 is 14 residues. From germline, CDR1 is SGHNT and CDR2 YENEEA. Written as DNA, the CDR3 is TGTGCCAGCAGCTTAGCAGGAATGAACACTGAAGCTTTCTTT. Its protein is CASSLAGMNTEAFF.

J is TRBJ2-7 and V is TRBV5-1; D perhaps matches TRBD2 (5 bases). Germline values: CDR1 SGHRS, CDR2 YFSETQ. Deletions cut 3 bases from V and 5 bases from J, with 15 bases between. This CDR3 spans 14 amino acids. The CDR3 loop reads CASSSPGNPNEQYF. CDR3 coding DNA: TGCGCCAGCAGCTCCCCGGGGAATCCCAACGAGCAGTACTTC.